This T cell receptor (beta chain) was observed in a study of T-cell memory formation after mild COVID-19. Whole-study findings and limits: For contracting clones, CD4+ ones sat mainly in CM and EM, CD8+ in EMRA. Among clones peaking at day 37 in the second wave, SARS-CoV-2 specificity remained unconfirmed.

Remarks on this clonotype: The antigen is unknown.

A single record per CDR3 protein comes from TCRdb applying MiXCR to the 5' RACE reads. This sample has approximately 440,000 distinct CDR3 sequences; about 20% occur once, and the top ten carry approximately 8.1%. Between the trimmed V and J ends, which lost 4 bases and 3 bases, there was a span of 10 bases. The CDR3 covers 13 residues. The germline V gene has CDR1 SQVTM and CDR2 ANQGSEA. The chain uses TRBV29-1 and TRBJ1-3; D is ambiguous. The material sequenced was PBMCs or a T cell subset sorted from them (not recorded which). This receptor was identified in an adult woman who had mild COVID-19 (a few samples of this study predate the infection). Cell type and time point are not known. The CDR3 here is CSVGEGNGNTIYF. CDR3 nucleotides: TGCAGCGTTGGTGAGGGTAATGGAAACACCATATATTTT.